Detailed here is one T cell receptor (beta chain). Antigen unknown. The study made its TRB cDNA libraries by 5' RACE, adding UMI labels. TCRdb processed the 5' RACE reads again and assigns one entry to each CDR3 protein, with no DNA. The repertoire table contains under 150,000 distinct CDR3 sequences. The germline CDR1 and CDR2 sequences are LNHDA and SQIVND (reference sequence). This CDR3 spans 16 amino acids. This entry is derived from a study of CXCR3-negative and CXCR3-positive naive CD8 T cells. Each CD8+ T cell subset was flow-sorted in triplicate. Every sort contained approximately 290,000 cells. Study conclusions and caveats: In CXCR3-positive naive cells, the TRB CDR3s were more hydrophobic than in CXCR3-negative naive cells. Because surface CD5 did not distinguish the naive subsets, TCR strength was inferred from TRB CDR3 properties. The study found that naive CXCR3-negative and CXCR3-positive cells shared TRBV-TRBJ usage, while memory cells differed. Partly lower CXCR3 expression followed cryopreservation, and most assays relied on fresh PBMCs.

The chain recombines TRBV19 with TRBJ2-2; TCRdb designates TRBD1, a call that cannot be tested without DNA. Sequencing was done on a sample of naive CXCR3+ CD8+ T cells from blood. Indicated subset: CD45RO-CCR7+CD27+CD95- naive CD8+ T cells expressing CXCR3 (TNR3+). This TCR was recovered from a human donor in good health. Some clones in this sample may be carry-over from other donors' samples. CDR3 region: CASSIPGVGITGELFF.